This T cell receptor beta chain was captured by sequencing in a study of cytomegalovirus exposure and HLA in healthy donors. Note on this clone: Its antigen is undetermined.

Primers for the PCR totalled 60 Vbeta and 13 Jbeta. As processed by the authors: In a later analysis, some 80 million unique TCR beta chains included roughly 11 million shared by two or more donors. The protocol was immunoSEQ multiplex PCR, while the TCRdb copy is restricted to in-frame clones and leaves out a portion. The V and J calls and clone size come from that table; D and trimming were worked out from the DNA. This sample has roughly 140,000 clones, with approximately 78% found just once. The CDR3 runs to 14 residues. The germline V and J ends were trimmed by 3 bases and 3 bases, with 12 bases remaining between them. Germline V gene data show CDR1 as MDHEN and CDR2 as SYDVKM. Study-wide points: For cytomegalovirus status, the classifier reportedly gave diagnoses with high specificity and sensitivity. A later look showed TCR association rates differing by HLA locus, highest for DRB1 and lowest for HLA-C. For TCR beta chains, V- and J-gene trimming was later linked to a missense DCLRE1C variant.

The sequenced sample consisted of PBMCs. The chain has TRBV28 and TRBJ2-7; D is unresolved. The clonotype comes from a man between 35 and 55 years old in good health and CMV-seropositive. CDR3 residues: CASSLFQSIYEQYF. DNA for the CDR3: TGTGCCAGCAGTTTGTTCCAATCTATCTACGAGCAGTACTTC.